This T cell receptor (beta chain) was sequenced for a study of T cells after somatic rescue of genetic block. Clones were read by immunoSEQ multiplex PCR, and TCRdb kept only the in-frame ones, dropping some. This table has 110,000 or so clones, around nine tenths appearing once. In germline, CDR1 is SEHNR, CDR2 FQNEAQ (reference sequence). CDR3 length: 13 amino acids. V lost 1 base and J lost 3, with 7 bases in between. This clonotype was sampled from a woman aged 18-29 years. The chain is built from TRBV7-9 and TRBJ2-7; D is possibly TRBD1 or TRBD2 (5 bases each). Sequenced sample: peripheral blood mononuclear cells (PBMCs). The CDR3 sequence: CASSLGGGYEQYF. DNA for the CDR3: TGTGCCAGCAGCTTAGGTGGGGGCTACGAGCAGTACTTC.